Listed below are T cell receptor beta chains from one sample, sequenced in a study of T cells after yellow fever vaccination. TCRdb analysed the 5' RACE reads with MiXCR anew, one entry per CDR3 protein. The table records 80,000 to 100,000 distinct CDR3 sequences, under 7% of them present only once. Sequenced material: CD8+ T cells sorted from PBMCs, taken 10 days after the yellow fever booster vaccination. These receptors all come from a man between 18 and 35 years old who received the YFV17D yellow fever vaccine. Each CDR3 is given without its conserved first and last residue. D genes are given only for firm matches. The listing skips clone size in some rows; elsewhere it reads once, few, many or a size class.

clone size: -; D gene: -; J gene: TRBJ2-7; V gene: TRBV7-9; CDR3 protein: ASSLVRGTHYEQY
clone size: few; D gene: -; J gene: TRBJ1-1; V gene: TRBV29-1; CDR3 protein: SVEYVGINTEAF
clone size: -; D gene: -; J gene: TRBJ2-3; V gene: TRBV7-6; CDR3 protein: ASSHTGRYTDTQY
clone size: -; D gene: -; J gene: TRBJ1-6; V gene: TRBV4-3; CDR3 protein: ASSQDLGRGEDSPLH
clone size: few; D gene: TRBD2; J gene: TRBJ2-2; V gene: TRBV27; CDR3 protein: ASRPLAGGPSTGELF
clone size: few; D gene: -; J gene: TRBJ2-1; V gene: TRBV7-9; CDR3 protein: ASSLLGLANEQF
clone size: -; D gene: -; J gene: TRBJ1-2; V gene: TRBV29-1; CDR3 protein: SVEDQYYKGADYGYT
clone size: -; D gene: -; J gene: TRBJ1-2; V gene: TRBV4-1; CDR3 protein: ASSQEGSGYGYT
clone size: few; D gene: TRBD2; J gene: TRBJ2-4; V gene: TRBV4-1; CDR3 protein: ASSQSPGGLDIQY
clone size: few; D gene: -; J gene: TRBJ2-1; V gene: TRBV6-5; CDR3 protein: ASSHPSEYGAEQF